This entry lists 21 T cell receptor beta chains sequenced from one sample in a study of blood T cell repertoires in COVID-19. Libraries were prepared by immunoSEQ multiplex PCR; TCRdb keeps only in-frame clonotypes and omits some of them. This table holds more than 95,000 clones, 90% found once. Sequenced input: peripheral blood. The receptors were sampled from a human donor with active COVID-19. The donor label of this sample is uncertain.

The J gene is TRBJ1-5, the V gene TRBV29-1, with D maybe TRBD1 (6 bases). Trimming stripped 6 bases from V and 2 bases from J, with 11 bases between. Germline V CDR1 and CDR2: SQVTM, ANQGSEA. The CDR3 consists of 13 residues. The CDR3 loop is CSVIQGGNQPQHF. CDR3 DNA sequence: TGCAGCGTCATACAGGGTGGCAATCAGCCCCAGCATTTT.

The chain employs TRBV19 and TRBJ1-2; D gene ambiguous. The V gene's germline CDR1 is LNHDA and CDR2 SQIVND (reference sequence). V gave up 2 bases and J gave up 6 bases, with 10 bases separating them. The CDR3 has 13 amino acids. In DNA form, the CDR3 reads TGTGCCAGTAGTATACAGGCGGGAAATGGCTACACCTTC. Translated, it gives CASSIQAGNGYTF.

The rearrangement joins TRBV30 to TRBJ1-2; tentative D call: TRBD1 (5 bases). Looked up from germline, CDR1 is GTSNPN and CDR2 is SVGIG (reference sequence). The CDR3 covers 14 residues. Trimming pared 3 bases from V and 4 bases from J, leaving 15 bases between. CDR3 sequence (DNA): TGTGCCTGGAGGCCCCAGGGATTTCGCTATGGCTACACCTTC. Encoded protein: CAWRPQGFRYGYTF.

The CDR3 loop is CASRDTGARTGELFF. In DNA form, the CDR3 reads TGTGCCAGCAGAGACACAGGGGCGAGGACCGGGGAGCTGTTTTTT. The V and J genes are TRBV6-5 and TRBJ2-2; 7 bases are a match to TRBD1. Trimming removed 6 bases from V and 5 bases from J; junction bases left unmatched: 9. The V gene's germline CDR1 is MNHEY and CDR2 SVGAGI. The CDR3 is 15 amino acids.

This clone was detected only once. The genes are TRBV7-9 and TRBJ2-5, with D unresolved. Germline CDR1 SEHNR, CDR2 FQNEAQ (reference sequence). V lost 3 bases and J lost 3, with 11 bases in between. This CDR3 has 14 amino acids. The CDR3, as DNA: TGTGCCAGCAGCTTGGGCCAGCTTAAAGAGACCCAGTACTTC. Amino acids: CASSLGQLKETQYF.

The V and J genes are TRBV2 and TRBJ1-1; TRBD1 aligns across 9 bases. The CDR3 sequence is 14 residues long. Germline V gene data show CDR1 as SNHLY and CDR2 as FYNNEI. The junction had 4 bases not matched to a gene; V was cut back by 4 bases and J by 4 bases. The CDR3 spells CASSVQGARTEAFF. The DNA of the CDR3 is TGTGCCAGCAGTGTACAGGGGGCGCGCACTGAAGCTTTCTTT.

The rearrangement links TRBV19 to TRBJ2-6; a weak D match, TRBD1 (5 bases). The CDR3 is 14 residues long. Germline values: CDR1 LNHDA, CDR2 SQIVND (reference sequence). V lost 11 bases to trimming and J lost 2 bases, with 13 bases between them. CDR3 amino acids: CAARRRAGANVLTF. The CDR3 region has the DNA TGTGCCGCCCGTCGCAGGGCTGGGGCCAACGTCCTGACTTTC.

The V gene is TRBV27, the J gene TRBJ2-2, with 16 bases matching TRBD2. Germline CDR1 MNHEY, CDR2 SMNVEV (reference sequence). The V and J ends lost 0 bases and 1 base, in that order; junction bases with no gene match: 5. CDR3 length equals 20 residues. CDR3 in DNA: TGTGCCAGCAGTTTATCCCCGGGACTAGCGGGGGGGTTGAACACCGGGGAGCTGTTTTTT. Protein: CASSLSPGLAGGLNTGELFF.

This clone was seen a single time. CDR3 region: CATRDRAIPNQPQHF. The CDR3 nucleotides are TGTGCCACCAGAGACAGGGCGATACCCAATCAGCCCCAGCATTTT. This chain joins TRBV15 and TRBJ1-5; 7 positions agree with TRBD1. V shed 6 bases, J shed 3 bases, and the junction held 8 bases outside the gene matches. The CDR3 is made up of 15 amino acids. CDR1 and CDR2 from the germline V gene are LNHNV and YYDKDF (reference sequence).

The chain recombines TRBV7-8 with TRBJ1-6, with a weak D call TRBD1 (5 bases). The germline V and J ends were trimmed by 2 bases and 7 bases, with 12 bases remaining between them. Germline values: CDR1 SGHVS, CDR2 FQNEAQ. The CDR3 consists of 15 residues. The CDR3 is CASSLNGGRNSPLHF. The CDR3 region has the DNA TGTGCCAGCAGCTTAAACGGGGGTCGGAATTCACCCCTCCACTTT. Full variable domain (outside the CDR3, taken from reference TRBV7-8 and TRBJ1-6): GAGVSQSPRYKVAKRGQDVALRCDPISGHVSLFWYQQALGQGPEFLTYFQNEAQLDKSGLPSDRFFAERPEGSVSTLKIQRTQQEDSAVYLCASSLNGGRNSPLHFGNGTRLTVT.

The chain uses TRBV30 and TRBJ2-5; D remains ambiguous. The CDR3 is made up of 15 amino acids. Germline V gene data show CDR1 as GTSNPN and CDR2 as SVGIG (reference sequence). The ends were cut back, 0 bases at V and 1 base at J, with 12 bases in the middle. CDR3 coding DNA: TGTGCCTGGAGTGTACCGTGGCAAATCCAAGAGACCCAGTACTTC. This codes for CAWSVPWQIQETQYF. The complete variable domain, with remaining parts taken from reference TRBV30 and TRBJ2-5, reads SQTIHQWPATLVQPVGSPLSLECTVEGTSNPNLYWYRQAAGRGLQLLFYSVGIGQISSEVPQNLSASRPQDRQFILSSKKLLLSDSGFYLCAWSVPWQIQETQYFGPGTRLLVL.

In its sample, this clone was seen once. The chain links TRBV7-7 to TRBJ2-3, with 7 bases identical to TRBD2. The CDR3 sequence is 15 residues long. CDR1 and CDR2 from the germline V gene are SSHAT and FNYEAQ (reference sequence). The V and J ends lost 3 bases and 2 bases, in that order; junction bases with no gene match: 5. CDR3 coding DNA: TGTGCCAGCAGCTTGGGACTATCAGTCACAGATACGCAGTATTTT. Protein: CASSLGLSVTDTQYF. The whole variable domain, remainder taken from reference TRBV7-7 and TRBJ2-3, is GAGVSQSPRYKVTKRGQDVTLRCDPISSHATLYWYQQALGQGPEFLTYFNYEAQPDKSGLPSDRFSAERPEGSISTLTIQRTEQRDSAMYRCASSLGLSVTDTQYFGPGTRLTVL.

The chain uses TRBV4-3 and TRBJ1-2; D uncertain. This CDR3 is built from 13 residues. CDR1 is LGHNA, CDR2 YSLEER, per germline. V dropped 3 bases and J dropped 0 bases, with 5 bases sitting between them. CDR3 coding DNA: TGCGCCAGCAGCCAGGCAGCTAACTATGGCTACACCTTC. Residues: CASSQAANYGYTF.

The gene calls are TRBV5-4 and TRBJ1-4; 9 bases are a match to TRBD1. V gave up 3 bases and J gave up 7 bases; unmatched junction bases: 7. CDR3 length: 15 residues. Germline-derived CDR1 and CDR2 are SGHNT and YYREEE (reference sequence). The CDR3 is CASSSTGGIGEKLFF. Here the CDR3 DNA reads TGTGCCAGCAGCTCAACAGGGGGCATAGGTGAAAAACTGTTTTTT. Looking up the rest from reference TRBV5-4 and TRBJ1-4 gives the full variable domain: ETGVTQSPTHLIKTRGQQVTLRCSSQSGHNTVSWYQQALGQGPQFIFQYYREEENGRGNFPPRFSGLQFPNYSSELNVNALELDDSALYLCASSSTGGIGEKLFFGSGTQLSVL.

The CDR3 DNA reads as TGCGCCAGCAGTGCCAGGGGGAACACTGAAGCTTTCTTT. Amino acids: CASSARGNTEAFF. The chain carries TRBV10-2 and TRBJ1-1; tentative D call: TRBD1 (6 bases). The V and J ends lost 4 bases and 1 base respectively, with 7 bases between them. This CDR3 has 13 amino acids. Per germline, CDR1 WSHSY and CDR2 SAAADI.

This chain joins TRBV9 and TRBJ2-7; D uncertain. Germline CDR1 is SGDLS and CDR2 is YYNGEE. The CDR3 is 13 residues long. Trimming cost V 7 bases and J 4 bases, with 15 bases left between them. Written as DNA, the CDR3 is TGTGCCAGCTCCCCCGGGTCATTTTACGAGCAGTACTTC. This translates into CASSPGSFYEQYF.

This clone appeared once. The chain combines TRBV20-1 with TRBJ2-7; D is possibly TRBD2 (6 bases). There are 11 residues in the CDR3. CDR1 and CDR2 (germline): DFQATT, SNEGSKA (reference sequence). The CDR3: CAWGVSYEQYF. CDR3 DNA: TGCGCGTGGGGGGTCTCCTACGAGCAGTACTTC.

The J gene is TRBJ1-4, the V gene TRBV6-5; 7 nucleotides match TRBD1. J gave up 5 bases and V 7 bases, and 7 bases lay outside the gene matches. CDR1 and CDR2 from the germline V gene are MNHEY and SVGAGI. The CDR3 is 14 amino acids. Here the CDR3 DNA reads TGTGCCAGCACCAAGACAGGGCGGAATGAAAAACTGTTTTTT. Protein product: CASTKTGRNEKLFF.

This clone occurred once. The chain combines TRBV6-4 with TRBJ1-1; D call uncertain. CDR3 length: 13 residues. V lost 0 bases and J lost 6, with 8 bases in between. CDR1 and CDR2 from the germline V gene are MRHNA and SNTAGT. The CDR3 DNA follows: TGTGCCAGCAGTGACTCGATTGGAGCTGAAGCTTTCTTT. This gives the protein CASSDSIGAEAFF.

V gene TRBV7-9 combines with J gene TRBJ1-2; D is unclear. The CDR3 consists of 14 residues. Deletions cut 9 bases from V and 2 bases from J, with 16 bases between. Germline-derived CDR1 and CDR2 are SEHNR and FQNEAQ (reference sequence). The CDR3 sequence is CASLAGALNYGYTF. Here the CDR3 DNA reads TGTGCCAGTTTGGCGGGAGCCCTAAACTATGGCTACACCTTC.

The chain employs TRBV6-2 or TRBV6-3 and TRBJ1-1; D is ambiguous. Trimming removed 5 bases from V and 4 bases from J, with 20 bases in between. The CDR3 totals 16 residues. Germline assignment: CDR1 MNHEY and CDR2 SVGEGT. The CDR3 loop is CASSTTLRARITEAFF. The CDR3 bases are TGTGCCAGCAGTACCACCTTGAGGGCCCGTATCACTGAAGCTTTCTTT.